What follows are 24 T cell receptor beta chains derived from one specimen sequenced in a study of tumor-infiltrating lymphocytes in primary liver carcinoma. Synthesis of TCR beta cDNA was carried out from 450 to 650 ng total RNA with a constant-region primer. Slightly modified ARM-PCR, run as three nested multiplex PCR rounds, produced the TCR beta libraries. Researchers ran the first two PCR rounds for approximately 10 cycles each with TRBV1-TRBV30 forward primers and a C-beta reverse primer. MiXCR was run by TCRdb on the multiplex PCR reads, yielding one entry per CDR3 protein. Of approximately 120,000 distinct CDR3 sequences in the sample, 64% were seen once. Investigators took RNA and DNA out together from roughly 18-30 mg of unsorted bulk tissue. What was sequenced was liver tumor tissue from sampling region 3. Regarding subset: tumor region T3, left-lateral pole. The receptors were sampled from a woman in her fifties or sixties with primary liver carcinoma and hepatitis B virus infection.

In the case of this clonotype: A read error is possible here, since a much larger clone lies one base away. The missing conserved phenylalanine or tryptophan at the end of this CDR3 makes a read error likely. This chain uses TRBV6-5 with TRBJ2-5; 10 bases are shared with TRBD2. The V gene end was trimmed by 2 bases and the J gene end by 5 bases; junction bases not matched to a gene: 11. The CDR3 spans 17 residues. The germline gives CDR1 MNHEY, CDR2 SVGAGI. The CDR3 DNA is TGTGCCAGCAGTTACCAGCTCCAAAGTAGCGGGAGGGAGACCCAGTACCTC. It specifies CASSYQLQSSGRETQYL.

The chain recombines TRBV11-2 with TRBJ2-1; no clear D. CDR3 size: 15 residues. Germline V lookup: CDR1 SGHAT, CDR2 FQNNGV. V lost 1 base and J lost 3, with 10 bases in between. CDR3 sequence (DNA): TGTGCCAGCAGCTTAGGTGGCAGCTTCTACAATGAGCAGTTCTTC. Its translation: CASSLGGSFYNEQFF.

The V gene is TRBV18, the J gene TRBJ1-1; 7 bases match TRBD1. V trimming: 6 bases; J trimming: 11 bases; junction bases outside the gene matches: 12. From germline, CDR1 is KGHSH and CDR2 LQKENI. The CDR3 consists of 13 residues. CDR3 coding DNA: TGTGCCAGCTCTTTACAGGGGACCGGGACGGCTTTCTTT. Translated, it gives CASSLQGTGTAFF. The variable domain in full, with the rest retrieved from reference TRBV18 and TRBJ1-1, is NAGVMQNPRHLVRRRGQEARLRCSPMKGHSHVYWYRQLPEEGLKFMVYLQKENIIDESGMPKERFSAEFPKEGPSILRIQQVVRGDSAAYFCASSLQGTGTAFFGQGTRLTVV.

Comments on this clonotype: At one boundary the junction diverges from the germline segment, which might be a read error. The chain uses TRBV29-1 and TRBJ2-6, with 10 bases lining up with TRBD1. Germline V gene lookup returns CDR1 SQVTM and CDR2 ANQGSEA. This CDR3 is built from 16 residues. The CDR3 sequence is CSVRGQGNSGASVLTF. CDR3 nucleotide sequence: TGCAGCGTCCGGGGACAGGGGAACTCTGGGGCCAGCGTCCTGACTTTC.

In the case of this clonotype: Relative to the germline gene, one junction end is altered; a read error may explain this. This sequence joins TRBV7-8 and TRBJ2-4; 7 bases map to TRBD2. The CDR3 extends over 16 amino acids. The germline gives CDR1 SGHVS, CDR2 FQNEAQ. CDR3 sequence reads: CASGLAATGGTNVQYF. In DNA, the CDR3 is TGTGCCAGCGGCTTAGCGGCCACGGGGGGAACAAACGTTCAGTACTTC.

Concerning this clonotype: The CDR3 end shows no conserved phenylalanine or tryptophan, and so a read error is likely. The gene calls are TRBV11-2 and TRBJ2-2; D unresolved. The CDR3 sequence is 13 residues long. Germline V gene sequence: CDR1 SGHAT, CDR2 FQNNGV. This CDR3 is CASSLVRYGELFS. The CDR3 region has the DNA TGTGCCAGTAGCTTAGTGCGCTACGGGGAGCTGTTTTCT.

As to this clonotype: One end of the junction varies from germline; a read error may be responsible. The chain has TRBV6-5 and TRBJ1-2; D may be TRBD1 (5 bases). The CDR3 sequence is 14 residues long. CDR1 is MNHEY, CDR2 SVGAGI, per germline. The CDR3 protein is CASTQGPPDYDYTF. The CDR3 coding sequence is TGTGCCAGCACCCAGGGTCCACCAGACTATGACTACACCTTC.

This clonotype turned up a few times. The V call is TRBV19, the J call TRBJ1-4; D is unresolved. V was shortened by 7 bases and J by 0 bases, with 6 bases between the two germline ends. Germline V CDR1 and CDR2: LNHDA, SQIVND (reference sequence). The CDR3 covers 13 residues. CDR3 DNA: TGTGCCAGTAACAGAGCAACTAATGAAAAACTGTTTTTT. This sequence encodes CASNRATNEKLFF.

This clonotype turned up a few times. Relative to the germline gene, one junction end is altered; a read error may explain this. CDR3 sequence reads: CTSSVRQGPSSPLHF. CDR3 DNA: TGTACCAGCAGTGTTAGGCAGGGTCCGAGTTCACCCCTCCACTTT. V gene TRBV7-8 combines with J gene TRBJ1-6, with D possibly matching TRBD1 (5 bases). This CDR3 has 15 residues. Germline values: CDR1 SGHVS, CDR2 FQNEAQ.

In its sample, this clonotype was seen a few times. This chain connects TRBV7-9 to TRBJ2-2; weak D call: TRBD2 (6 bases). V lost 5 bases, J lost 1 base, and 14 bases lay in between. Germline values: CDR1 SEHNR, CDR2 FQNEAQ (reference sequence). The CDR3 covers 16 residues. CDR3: CASSRAGRGNTGELFF. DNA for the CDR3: TGTGCCAGCAGCCGCGCGGGGCGAGGGAACACCGGGGAGCTGTTTTTT.

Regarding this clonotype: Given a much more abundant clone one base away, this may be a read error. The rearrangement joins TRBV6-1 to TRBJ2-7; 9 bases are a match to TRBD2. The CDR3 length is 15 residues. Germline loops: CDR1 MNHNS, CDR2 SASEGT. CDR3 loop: CSSSELAGAGYEQYF. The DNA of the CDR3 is TGTTCCAGCAGTGAGTTAGCGGGAGCTGGGTACGAGCAGTACTTC.

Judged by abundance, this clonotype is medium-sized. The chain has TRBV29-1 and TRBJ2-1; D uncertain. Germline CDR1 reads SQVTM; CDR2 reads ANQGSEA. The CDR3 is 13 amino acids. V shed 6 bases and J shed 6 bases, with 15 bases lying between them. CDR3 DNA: TGCAGCGTGCAGGCCGGACGCAGCAATGAGCAGTTCTTC. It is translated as CSVQAGRSNEQFF.

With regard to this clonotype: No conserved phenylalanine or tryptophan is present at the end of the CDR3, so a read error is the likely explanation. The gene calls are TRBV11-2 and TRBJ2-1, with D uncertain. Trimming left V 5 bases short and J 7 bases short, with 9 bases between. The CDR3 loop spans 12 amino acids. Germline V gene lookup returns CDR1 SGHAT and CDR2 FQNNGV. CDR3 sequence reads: CASSVGKNEQFS. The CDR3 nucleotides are TGTGCCAGCAGCGTAGGAAAGAATGAGCAGTTCTCC.

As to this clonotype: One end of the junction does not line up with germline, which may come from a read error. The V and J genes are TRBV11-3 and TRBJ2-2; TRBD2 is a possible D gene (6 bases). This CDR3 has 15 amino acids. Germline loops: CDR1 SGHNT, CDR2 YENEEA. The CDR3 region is CASSPLGDNTGGLFF. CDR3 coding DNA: TGTGCCAGCAGCCCCTTGGGCGATAACACCGGGGGGCTGTTTTTT.

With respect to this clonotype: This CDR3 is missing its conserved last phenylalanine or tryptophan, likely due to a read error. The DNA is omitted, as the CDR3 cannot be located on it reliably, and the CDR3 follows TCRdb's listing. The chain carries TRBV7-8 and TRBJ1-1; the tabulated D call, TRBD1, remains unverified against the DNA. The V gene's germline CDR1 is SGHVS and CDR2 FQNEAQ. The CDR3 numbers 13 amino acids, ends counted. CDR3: CGSSLGQDTETFS.

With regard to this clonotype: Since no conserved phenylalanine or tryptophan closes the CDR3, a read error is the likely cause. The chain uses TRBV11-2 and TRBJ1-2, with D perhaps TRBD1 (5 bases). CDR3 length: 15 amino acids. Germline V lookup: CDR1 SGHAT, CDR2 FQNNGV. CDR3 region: CASSLEGTSGGGYTL. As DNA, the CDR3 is TGTGCTAGCAGCTTAGAGGGGACCAGTGGCGGTGGCTACACCCTC.

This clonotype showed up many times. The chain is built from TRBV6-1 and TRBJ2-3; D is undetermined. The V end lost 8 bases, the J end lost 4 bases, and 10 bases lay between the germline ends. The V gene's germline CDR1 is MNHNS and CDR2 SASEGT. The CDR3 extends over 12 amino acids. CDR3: CASGIRADTQYF. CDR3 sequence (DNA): TGTGCCAGCGGGATCCGGGCAGATACGCAGTATTTT.

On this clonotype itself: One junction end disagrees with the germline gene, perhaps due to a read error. CDR3 loop: CANSSDRLDCYTF. The CDR3 DNA reads TGTGCCAACAGTTCGGACAGATTGGACTGCTACACCTTC. V gene TRBV6-6 combines with J gene TRBJ1-2; perhaps TRBD1 as D (6 bases). The CDR3 sequence is 13 residues long. Germline V gives CDR1 MNHNY, CDR2 SVGAGI (reference sequence).

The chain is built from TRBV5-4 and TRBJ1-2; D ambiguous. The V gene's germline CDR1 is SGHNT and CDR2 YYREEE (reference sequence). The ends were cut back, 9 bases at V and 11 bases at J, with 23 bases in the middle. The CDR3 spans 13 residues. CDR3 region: CATFSQFNYDYTF. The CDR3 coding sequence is TGTGCCACCTTCTCACAGTTTAACTATGATTACACCTTC. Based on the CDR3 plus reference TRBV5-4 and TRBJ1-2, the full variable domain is ETGVTQSPTHLIKTRGQQVTLRCSSQSGHNTVSWYQQALGQGPQFIFQYYREEENGRGNFPPRFSGLQFPNYSSELNVNALELDDSALYLCATFSQFNYDYTFGSGTRLTVV.

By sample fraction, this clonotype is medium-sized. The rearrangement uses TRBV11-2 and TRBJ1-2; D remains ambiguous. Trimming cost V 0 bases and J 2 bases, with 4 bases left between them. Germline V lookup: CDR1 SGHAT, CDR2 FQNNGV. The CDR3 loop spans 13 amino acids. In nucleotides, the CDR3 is TGTGCCAGCAGCTTAGACAGCAACTATGGCTACACCTTC. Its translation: CASSLDSNYGYTF.

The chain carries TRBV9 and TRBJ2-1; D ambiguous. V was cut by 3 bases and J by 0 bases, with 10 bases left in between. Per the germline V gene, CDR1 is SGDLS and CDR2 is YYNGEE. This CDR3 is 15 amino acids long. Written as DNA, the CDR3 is TGTGCCAGCAGCGCAGGCAGCCGCTCCTACAATGAGCAGTTCTTC. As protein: CASSAGSRSYNEQFF. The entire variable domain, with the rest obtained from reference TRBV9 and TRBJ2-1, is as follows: DSGVTQTPKHLITATGQRVTLRCSPRSGDLSVYWYQQSLDQGLQFLIQYYNGEERAKGNILERFSAQQFPDLHSELNLSSLELGDSALYFCASSAGSRSYNEQFFGPGTRLTVL.

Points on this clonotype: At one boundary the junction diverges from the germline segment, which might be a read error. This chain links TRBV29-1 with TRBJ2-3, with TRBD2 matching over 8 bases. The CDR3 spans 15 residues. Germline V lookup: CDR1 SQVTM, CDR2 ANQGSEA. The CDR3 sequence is CCVHSGGTKLYTQYF. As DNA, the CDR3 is TGCTGCGTTCACTCGGGGGGGACTAAGCTCTATACGCAGTATTTT.

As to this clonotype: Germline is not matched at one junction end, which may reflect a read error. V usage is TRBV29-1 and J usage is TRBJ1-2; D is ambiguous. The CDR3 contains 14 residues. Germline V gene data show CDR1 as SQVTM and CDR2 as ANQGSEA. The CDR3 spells CSIEDICRSYGYTF. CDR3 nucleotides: TGCAGCATTGAAGATATATGCAGATCCTATGGCTACACCTTC.

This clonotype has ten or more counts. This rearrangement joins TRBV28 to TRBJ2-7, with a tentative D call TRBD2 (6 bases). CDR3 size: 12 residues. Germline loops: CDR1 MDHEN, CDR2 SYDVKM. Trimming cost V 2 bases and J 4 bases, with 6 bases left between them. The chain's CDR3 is CASSLGTYEQYF. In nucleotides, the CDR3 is TGTGCCAGCAGTTTAGGGACTTACGAGCAGTACTTC. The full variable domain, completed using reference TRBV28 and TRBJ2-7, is DVKVTQSSRYLVKRTGEKVFLECVQDMDHENMFWYRQDPGLGLRLIYFSYDVKMKEKGDIPEGYSVSREKKERFSLILESASTNQTSMYLCASSLGTYEQYFGPGTRLTVT.